Presented here are 18 T cell receptor beta chains from one specimen sequenced in a study of identical twins. TCRdb passed the 5' RACE reads through MiXCR, listing each CDR3 protein once. The sample has hundreds of thousands of distinct CDR3 sequences, about 24% seen once. The sample was also linked to a second study, of T cells expressing NK-cell markers.

Sequenced material: CD4+ T cells sorted from blood. The receptor source for this set is a woman aged 18-29 years in good health.

This chain uses TRBV6-1 with TRBJ1-1, with 7 bases fitting TRBD1. This CDR3 region has 15 residues. The V gene's germline CDR1 is MNHNS and CDR2 SASEGT. V gave up 6 bases and J gave up 5 bases; unmatched junction bases: 12. The CDR3 coding sequence is TGTGCCAGCAGCTGGAACCCAGGGGGTATAACTGAAGCTTTCTTT. The encoded protein is CASSWNPGGITEAFF.

The chain employs TRBV6-1 and TRBJ2-7; TRBD2 matches at 7 bases. Germline V CDR1 and CDR2: MNHNS, SASEGT. The CDR3 has 15 amino acids. Germline trimming cut 5 bases from V and 5 bases from J; bases unmatched to any gene: 12. The CDR3 protein is CASSLVRGVHHEQYF. CDR3 in DNA: TGTGCCAGCAGTCTAGTCCGGGGGGTTCACCACGAGCAGTACTTC.

This clonotype was found a few times. The genes are TRBV5-1 and TRBJ2-1, with 8 bases fitting TRBD2. V lost 7 bases and J lost 10; bases outside the gene matches: 10. This CDR3 is 13 amino acids long. Germline CDR1 SGHRS, CDR2 YFSETQ. Written as DNA, the CDR3 is TGCGCCAGCGGGTCGGTAGCGGGAAACGAGCAGTTCTTC. Amino acids: CASGSVAGNEQFF.

V gene TRBV7-9 combines with J gene TRBJ1-2; tentatively, D is TRBD1 (6 bases). This CDR3 has 16 amino acids. Trimming stripped 3 bases from V and 4 bases from J, with 18 bases between. The V gene's germline CDR1 is SEHNR and CDR2 FQNEAQ (reference sequence). The CDR3 region is CASSFIPRGSSYGYTF. In DNA form, the CDR3 reads TGTGCCAGCAGCTTTATCCCCAGGGGCTCATCCTATGGCTACACCTTC.

The CDR3 region has the DNA TGTGCCAGCAGCGAGGGACTAGCGGGGGCACCCAATGAGCAGTTCTTC. It yields the protein CASSEGLAGAPNEQFF. The chain couples TRBV9 to TRBJ2-1; 14 bases agree with TRBD2. The V gene's germline CDR1 is SGDLS and CDR2 YYNGEE. The length of the CDR3 is 16 residues. Trimming took 3 bases from V and 6 from J; bases not matched to a gene: 5.

This chain uses TRBV30 with TRBJ2-1; D remains ambiguous. This CDR3 region has 13 residues. V was shortened by 0 bases and J by 4 bases, with 7 bases between the two germline ends. Germline V gene sequence: CDR1 GTSNPN, CDR2 SVGIG (reference sequence). CDR3 residues: CAWSVSGYNEQFF. CDR3 coding DNA: TGTGCCTGGAGTGTATCCGGTTACAATGAGCAGTTCTTC.

This chain connects TRBV18 to TRBJ2-2; either TRBD1 or TRBD2 may fit D (6 bases each). V lost 3 bases to trimming and J lost 5 bases, with 19 bases between them. CDR1 is KGHSH and CDR2 is LQKENI in the germline V gene. The CDR3 totals 17 residues. The CDR3 DNA reads as TGTGCCAGCTCACCGTACCCGGGCGGGGACATTACCGGGGAGCTGTTTTTT. It codes for CASSPYPGGDITGELFF.

This clonotype was seen a handful of times. Mismatch with germline at one junction end may stem from a read error. The chain uses TRBV12-3 or TRBV12-4 and TRBJ2-7; TRBD2 matches at 8 bases. CDR3 length: 14 residues. The CDR3 here is CASRLAGTSYEQYF. For the CDR3, the DNA is TGTGCCAGCAGATTAGCGGGGACCTCCTACGAGCAGTACTTC.

The chain combines TRBV10-3 with TRBJ2-3, with D tentatively TRBD2 (6 bases). V shed 5 bases and J shed 2 bases, with 8 bases lying between them. This CDR3 has 13 amino acids. CDR1 ENHRY and CDR2 SYGVKD come from the germline V gene. The CDR3 DNA sequence: TGTGCCATCAGTTGGACTATCACAGATACGCAGTATTTT. Its translation: CAISWTITDTQYF.

The table lists this clonotype with a few counts. The chain has TRBV7-2 and TRBJ1-1; no clear D gene. This CDR3 contains 15 residues. V lost 2 bases, J lost 4 bases, and 14 bases lay in between. Germline V lookup: CDR1 SGHTA, CDR2 FQGNSA. This chain's CDR3 is CASSLFGSGSTEAFF. The CDR3 DNA follows: TGTGCCAGCAGCTTATTTGGGTCCGGGAGCACTGAAGCTTTCTTT.

This clonotype was detected a few times. The chain is built from TRBV29-1 and TRBJ1-1, with 7 bases matching TRBD1. This CDR3 contains 12 residues. Trimming at V came to 6 bases and at J to 1 base, leaving 2 bases not matched to a gene. The V gene's germline CDR1 is SQVTM and CDR2 ANQGSEA. CDR3 protein: CSVRDRNTEAFF. CDR3 DNA sequence: TGCAGCGTCCGGGACAGGAACACTGAAGCTTTCTTT.

This clonotype has more than one count but fewer than ten. The chain has TRBV20-1 and TRBJ2-1; 7 nucleotides align to TRBD1. Germline V gene data show CDR1 as DFQATT and CDR2 as SNEGSKA (reference sequence). Trimming at V came to 2 bases and at J to 7 bases, leaving 14 bases not matched to a gene. CDR3 length: 16 residues. CDR3 bases: TGCAGTGCTAGAAACAGGGGAAGCAGGGGTTTGAATGAGCAGTTCTTC. It is translated as CSARNRGSRGLNEQFF.

This clonotype turned up a few times. The CDR3: CASKGLDYEQYF. As DNA, the CDR3 is TGTGCCAGCAAGGGGCTTGACTACGAGCAGTACTTC. J is TRBJ2-7 and V is TRBV2; tentative D call: TRBD1 (5 bases). The germline V and J ends were trimmed by 7 bases and 3 bases, with 10 bases remaining between them. The CDR3 runs 12 residues. Germline CDR1 is SNHLY and CDR2 is FYNNEI. Full variable domain (missing parts from reference TRBV2 and TRBJ2-7): EPEVTQTPSHQVTQMGQEVILRCVPISNHLYFYWYRQILGQKVEFLVSFYNNEISEKSEIFDDQFSVERPDGSNFTLKIRSTKLEDSAMYFCASKGLDYEQYFGPGTRLTVT.

In its sample, this clonotype was seen a few times. The rearrangement uses TRBV5-1 and TRBJ2-1; 8 bases are shared with TRBD2. Per the germline V gene, CDR1 is SGHRS and CDR2 is YFSETQ. This CDR3 comprises 16 residues. Losses at the gene ends were 0 bases for V and 8 bases for J; bases not matched to a gene: 10. CDR3 nucleotides: TGCGCCAGCAGCTTGGGGACGGGGGGGCCTGTCGATGAGCAGTTCTTC. This codes for CASSLGTGGPVDEQFF.

V is TRBV6-5 and J is TRBJ2-7; D uncertain. The CDR3 is 15 residues long. V was shortened by 0 bases and J by 0 bases, with 9 bases between the two germline ends. CDR1 is MNHEY and CDR2 is SVGAGI in the germline V gene. The CDR3 spells CASSYSVGNSYEQYF. The CDR3, as DNA: TGTGCCAGCAGTTACTCTGTCGGCAACTCCTACGAGCAGTACTTC.

V usage is TRBV5-1 and J usage is TRBJ1-5; D not certain. The CDR3 extends over 15 amino acids. V dropped 0 bases and J dropped 0 bases, with 7 bases sitting between them. Germline V lookup: CDR1 SGHRS, CDR2 YFSETQ. This CDR3 reads CASSLGQDSNQPQHF. DNA for the CDR3: TGCGCCAGCAGCTTGGGGCAGGATAGCAATCAGCCCCAGCATTTT. Filled out from reference TRBV5-1 and TRBJ1-5, the complete variable domain reads KAGVTQTPRYLIKTRGQQVTLSCSPISGHRSVSWYQQTPGQGLQFLFEYFSETQRNKGNFPGRFSGRQFSNSRSEMNVSTLELGDSALYLCASSLGQDSNQPQHFGDGTRLSIL.

This chain links TRBV5-1 with TRBJ1-1; the D is unclear. V dropped 5 bases and J dropped 1 base, with 9 bases sitting between them. The germline V gene has CDR1 SGHRS and CDR2 YFSETQ. This CDR3 contains 13 residues. The DNA of the CDR3 is TGCGCCAGCAGAAGTCAGACGAACACTGAAGCTTTCTTT. Its protein is CASRSQTNTEAFF.

The chain is built from TRBV12-3 or TRBV12-4 and TRBJ1-5; D may be TRBD1 (5 bases). V was clipped by 5 bases and J by 5 bases, with 16 bases between them. The CDR3 runs to 15 residues. The CDR3: CASSPIGLGDQPQHF. For the CDR3, the DNA is TGTGCCAGCAGTCCCATTGGGCTGGGGGATCAGCCCCAGCATTTT.